The rows below give T cell receptor beta chains drawn from one sample of a study of T cells in localized non-small cell lung cancer. Libraries were prepared by immunoSEQ multiplex PCR; TCRdb keeps only in-frame clonotypes and omits some of them. The data contain approximately 26,000 clones, 82% of them singletons. Sequences were derived from peripheral blood, sampled before any cancer treatment. The receptors come from a woman aged 35-75 years with stage I lung adenocarcinoma. Both conserved end residues are part of each CDR3. A D gene is named only where the DNA matches it firmly. Clone size is given for some rows only: seen once, a few or many times, or a class if the clone is expanded.

D	size	V	J	CDR3	DNA
TRBD2	once	TRBV2	TRBJ2-2	CASNREDTGELFF	TGTGCCAGCAACCGGGAGGACACCGGGGAGCTGTTTTTT
-	-	TRBV29-1	TRBJ1-5	CSVGENSNQPQHF	TGCAGCGTAGGGGAAAATAGCAATCAGCCCCAGCATTTT
TRBD2	-	TRBV7-2	TRBJ2-3	CASSRRAGGSTDTQYF	TGTGCCAGCAGCCGCCGAGCGGGGGGTTCCACAGATACGCAGTATTTT
-	-	TRBV7-9	TRBJ2-5	CASSSTETQYF	TGTGCCAGCAGCTCTACAGAGACCCAGTACTTC
-	-	TRBV2	TRBJ2-1	CASSDVGSPEQFF	TGTGCCAGCAGTGATGTGGGATCTCCTGAGCAGTTCTTC
TRBD1	-	TRBV5-1	TRBJ2-2	CASSAGQVKTGELFF	TGCGCCAGCAGCGCGGGACAGGTGAAAACCGGGGAGCTGTTTTTT
TRBD1	-	TRBV28	TRBJ1-2	CASSRSLGSGGGGYGYTF	TGTGCCAGCAGTCGGTCCCTCGGGTCAGGGGGAGGAGGCTATGGCTACACCTTC
TRBD2	-	TRBV10-1	TRBJ2-3	CASSESSSGGADTQYF	TGCGCCAGCAGTGAGTCGAGTAGCGGGGGGGCAGATACGCAGTATTTT
-	-	TRBV2	TRBJ2-3	CASSLDSQSTDTQYF	TGTGCCAGCAGTTTGGACAGCCAAAGCACAGATACGCAGTATTTT
-	-	TRBV19	TRBJ1-4	CASSLGATNEKLFF	TGTGCCAGTAGTTTGGGAGCAACTAATGAAAAACTGTTTTTT
-	-	TRBV7-9	TRBJ2-3	CASSLRGVPTDTQYF	TGTGCCAGCAGCTTAAGGGGGGTCCCCACAGATACGCAGTATTTT
-	-	TRBV29-1	TRBJ1-4	CSVGTVGVNEKLFF	TGCAGCGTTGGAACCGTGGGGGTTAATGAAAAACTGTTTTTT
TRBD1	-	TRBV7-8	TRBJ1-2	CASSLGMTGATNYGYTF	TGTGCCAGCAGCTTGGGGATGACAGGGGCGACTAACTATGGCTACACCTTC
-	-	TRBV5-1	TRBJ1-1	CASSLKGEHTEAFF	TGCGCCAGCAGCTTGAAAGGGGAGCACACTGAAGCTTTCTTT
-	once	TRBV30	TRBJ1-4	CAWSATSPEKLFF	TGTGCCTGGAGTGCCACCTCACCGGAGAAACTGTTTTTT
-	-	TRBV6-5	TRBJ1-5	CASSATGRPNQPQHF	TGTGCCAGCAGTGCGACGGGGAGACCTAATCAGCCCCAGCATTTT
-	-	TRBV6-5	TRBJ1-5	CASSYLFQGGQPQHF	TGTGCCAGCAGTTACTTATTTCAGGGAGGTCAGCCCCAGCATTTT
-	-	TRBV4-1	TRBJ2-7	CASSQGRGSEQYF	TGCGCCAGCAGCCAAGGTCGGGGATCCGAGCAGTACTTC